The 30 T cell receptor beta chains in this list originate from one sample, sequenced in a study of regulatory T cells in long-lasting Graves disease. Both iRepertoire HTBI primers and Arm-PCR of CDR3 regions were used to build the TCR beta libraries. MiXCR, run by TCRdb on the multiplex PCR reads, gives a single entry per CDR3 protein. The table includes roughly 410,000 distinct CDR3 sequences, about 15% detected once. Indicated time point: newly diagnosed GD, antithyroid drugs for less than 3 months. PBMCs provided the RNA from which the TCR library was made. In addition, the sample was reused for a study of T cells in Graves' hyperthyroidism and ophthalmopathy.

The sequencing here drew on peripheral blood mononuclear cells (PBMCs), taken at new diagnosis, from a patient treated with antithyroid drugs. The source of these receptors is a woman in her 40s with Graves disease.

There are many counts of this clonotype. This chain connects TRBV12-3 or TRBV12-4 to TRBJ2-2; maybe TRBD1 (5 bases). The CDR3 consists of 14 residues. Trimming cost V 7 bases and J 6 bases, with 15 bases left between them. CDR3 sequence (DNA): TGTGCCAGCACCAATCAGGGTTGGGCCGGGGAGCTGTTTTTT. Encoded protein: CASTNQGWAGELFF.

This clonotype showed up many times. V and J are TRBV7-2 and TRBJ2-7; 9 bases are a match to TRBD2. Per the germline V gene, CDR1 is SGHTA and CDR2 is FQGNSA. The CDR3 consists of 15 residues. J lost 0 bases, V lost 5 bases, and 5 bases had no gene match. This CDR3 is CASSPGLALSYEQYF. The CDR3 DNA is TGTGCCAGCAGCCCGGGACTAGCCCTCTCCTACGAGCAGTACTTC.

Concerning this clonotype: Possible read error: a much larger clone is one base away. The CDR3 sequence is CPSSPPANTGELFF. The CDR3 region has the DNA TGTCCCAGCTCACCACCCGCGAACACCGGGGAGCTGTTTTTT. This sequence joins TRBV18 and TRBJ2-2; D ambiguous. The CDR3 consists of 14 residues. Per germline, CDR1 KGHSH and CDR2 LQKENI.

This clonotype was detected ten times or more. This chain joins TRBV7-9 and TRBJ2-3, with 9 bases aligning to TRBD1. Trimming at V came to 6 bases and at J to 4 bases, leaving 5 bases not matched to a gene. The CDR3 has 14 residues. CDR1 SEHNR and CDR2 FQNEAQ come from the germline V gene (reference sequence). This chain's CDR3 is CASSSTGGPDTQYF. DNA for the CDR3: TGTGCCAGCAGTTCAACAGGGGGCCCAGATACGCAGTATTTT.

This clonotype occurred a few times. V usage is TRBV28 and J usage is TRBJ2-5, with TRBD1 matching over 7 bases. Per germline, CDR1 MDHEN and CDR2 SYDVKM. V lost 5 bases, J lost 14 bases, and 11 bases stayed unmatched. This CDR3 has 12 residues. CDR3 sequence: CASSRQGPKAYF. The CDR3 DNA reads TGTGCCAGCAGTAGACAGGGCCCAAAGGCCTACTTC.

The chain combines TRBV7-2 with TRBJ2-7, with a possible D match to TRBD2 (6 bases). This CDR3 region has 13 residues. The germline V and J ends were trimmed by 4 bases and 2 bases, with 9 bases remaining between them. Germline assignment: CDR1 SGHTA and CDR2 FQGNSA. Here the CDR3 DNA reads TGTGCCAGCAGCTGGGAGGAGCCCTACGAGCAGTACTTC. Its translation is CASSWEEPYEQYF.

This clonotype was seen a few times. This chain joins TRBV5-6 and TRBJ2-1, with D perhaps being TRBD1 or TRBD2 (5 bases each). V was trimmed by 2 bases and J by 14 bases, leaving 14 bases between them. The CDR3 spans 12 residues. Germline assignment: CDR1 SGHDT and CDR2 YYEEEE. In DNA, the CDR3 is TGTGCCAGCAGCTTTGGGTCCCAGGGAGAGTTCTTC. Amino acids: CASSFGSQGEFF.

This clonotype was seen many times. The V gene is TRBV10-3, the J gene TRBJ2-1; the D is unclear. The V end was cut by 3 bases, the J end by 5 bases, with 14 bases between. The CDR3 loop spans 15 amino acids. The germline gives CDR1 ENHRY, CDR2 SYGVKD. The CDR3 DNA follows: TGTGCCATCAGTGACCTTCCCAGGCGAGACAATGAGCAGTTCTTC. This sequence encodes CAISDLPRRDNEQFF.

This clonotype was counted ten times or more. V gene TRBV9 combines with J gene TRBJ1-4; tentatively, D is TRBD1 (5 bases). Germline V gene sequence: CDR1 SGDLS, CDR2 YYNGEE. V lost 2 bases, J lost 2 bases, and 10 bases lay in between. The CDR3 sequence is 15 residues long. The CDR3 reads CASSVGGGTNEKLFF. The CDR3 DNA reads as TGTGCCAGCAGCGTCGGGGGTGGGACTAATGAAAAACTGTTTTTT. Drawing the rest from reference TRBV9 and TRBJ1-4, the complete variable domain is DSGVTQTPKHLITATGQRVTLRCSPRSGDLSVYWYQQSLDQGLQFLIQYYNGEERAKGNILERFSAQQFPDLHSELNLSSLELGDSALYFCASSVGGGTNEKLFFGSGTQLSVL.

V usage is TRBV27 and J usage is TRBJ2-5, with TRBD2 matching over 15 bases. The length of the CDR3 is 16 residues. The germline V gene encodes CDR1 MNHEY and CDR2 SMNVEV (reference sequence). Trimming took 7 bases from V and 5 from J; bases not matched to a gene: 8. The chain's CDR3 is CASISGLAGGLETQYF. The CDR3 region has the DNA TGTGCCAGCATTTCCGGACTAGCGGGAGGGTTGGAGACCCAGTACTTC.

Many counts were recorded for this clonotype. V usage is TRBV10-3 and J usage is TRBJ1-2; D is unresolved. V shed 3 bases and J shed 4 bases, with 9 bases lying between them. Germline V lookup: CDR1 ENHRY, CDR2 SYGVKD. This CDR3 has 13 amino acids. The CDR3 coding sequence is TGTGCCATCAGTGACGGAAGCCTCTATGGCTACACCTTC. Encoded protein: CAISDGSLYGYTF.

This clonotype has a count of ten or more. The chain is built from TRBV14 and TRBJ2-2; 13 bases line up with TRBD2. From germline, CDR1 is SGHDN and CDR2 FVKESK. CDR3 size: 16 residues. The J segment lost 5 bases and the V segment lost 6 bases, leaving 6 bases of the junction unmatched. CDR3 nucleotide sequence: TGTGCCAGCAGGAGGACTAGCGGGAGAGGAACCGGGGAGCTGTTTTTT. This sequence encodes CASRRTSGRGTGELFF.

This clonotype was detected ten times or more. The chain couples TRBV2 to TRBJ1-5, with 10 bases lining up with TRBD1. This CDR3 has 14 amino acids. The V and J ends lost 7 bases and 4 bases, in that order; junction bases with no gene match: 4. Germline values: CDR1 SNHLY, CDR2 FYNNEI. DNA of the CDR3: TGTGCCAGCAAATGGGACAGGGGAAATCAGCCCCAGCATTTT. Translated: CASKWDRGNQPQHF.

The sample holds a few counts of this clonotype. The rearrangement links TRBV3-1 to TRBJ1-2, with a weak D call TRBD1 (5 bases). Germline-derived CDR1 and CDR2 are LGHDT and YNNKEL (reference sequence). The CDR3 sequence is 13 residues long. V gave up 2 bases and J gave up 4 bases, with 8 bases separating them. The CDR3 loop reads CASSQRGGYGYTF. CDR3 coding DNA: TGTGCCAGCAGCCAAAGGGGTGGCTATGGCTACACCTTC.

The chain uses TRBV19 and TRBJ2-7; D is possibly TRBD1 (6 bases). Trimming removed 6 bases at V and 2 bases at J, with 11 bases between. The CDR3 spans 13 residues. Per the germline V gene, CDR1 is LNHDA and CDR2 is SQIVND (reference sequence). The DNA of the CDR3 is TGTGCCAGTAGACGGGACATAACCTACGAGCAGTACTTC. Its translation: CASRRDITYEQYF.

This clonotype occurred a few times. The chain uses TRBV19 and TRBJ1-2; D is unresolved. The CDR3 extends over 10 amino acids. Germline V gene data show CDR1 as LNHDA and CDR2 as SQIVND (reference sequence). Trimming cost V 6 bases and J 5 bases, with 4 bases left between them. The CDR3 sequence is CASRGYGYTF. CDR3 DNA sequence: TGTGCCAGTAGAGGTTATGGCTACACCTTC.

This clonotype was counted only a few times. The chain uses TRBV13 and TRBJ1-1; D uncertain. Germline lookup yields CDR1 PRHDT and CDR2 FYEKMQ (reference sequence). With 8 bases removed from V and 1 base from J, the gap between germline ends came to 14 bases. The CDR3 extends over 14 amino acids. The CDR3 DNA reads as TGTGCCAGCCTTTTCAAGGGAACGAACACTGAAGCTTTCTTT. Translation: CASLFKGTNTEAFF.

The chain joins TRBV6-1 to TRBJ2-6; 7 nucleotides agree with TRBD1. Unmatched junction bases numbered 6, after V lost 6 bases and J lost 4 bases. This CDR3 contains 15 residues. Germline assignment: CDR1 MNHNS and CDR2 SASEGT. In DNA, the CDR3 is TGTGCCAGCAGAGGTACAGGGGCGGGGGCCAACGTCCTGACTTTC. It translates to CASRGTGAGANVLTF.

Concerning this clonotype itself: It may be a read error: a sequence one base away is much more abundant. This chain connects TRBV12-3 or TRBV12-4 to TRBJ1-2; no clear D gene. V lost 4 bases and J 10 bases, leaving 13 bases between the germline ends. The CDR3 totals 12 residues. CDR3 region: CASSWVPSDYTF. In DNA, the CDR3 is TGTGCCAGCAGTTGGGTCCCGAGTGACTACACCTTC.

The gene calls are TRBV6-2 or TRBV6-3 and TRBJ2-7; 10 nucleotides agree with TRBD1. This CDR3 is 15 amino acids long. Germline values: CDR1 MNHEY, CDR2 SVGEGT. V trimming: 6 bases; J trimming: 3 bases; junction bases outside the gene matches: 8. The CDR3 loop reads CASRKGQGSFYEQYF. DNA of the CDR3: TGTGCCAGCAGAAAGGGACAGGGGTCATTCTACGAGCAGTACTTC.

On this clonotype itself: Lacking the conserved final phenylalanine or tryptophan, this CDR3 likely reflects a read error. The V and J genes are TRBV7-3 and TRBJ2-7, with 7 bases matching TRBD2. The CDR3 has 14 residues. V trimming: 2 bases; J trimming: 1 base; junction bases outside the gene matches: 2. Germline assignment: CDR1 SGHTA and CDR2 FQGTGA. The CDR3 DNA is TGTGCCAGCAGCTTATCTAGCGGATCCTACGAGCAGTACTCC. It translates to CASSLSSGSYEQYS.

The table lists this clonotype with many counts. The chain uses TRBV29-1 and TRBJ2-1, with TRBD2 matching 15 bases. CDR1 and CDR2 (germline): SQVTM, ANQGSEA. J lost 7 bases, V lost 5 bases, and 9 bases had no gene match. This CDR3 contains 16 residues. The CDR3: CSVLHSGLAGGNEQFF. CDR3 coding DNA: TGCAGCGTTTTACACTCTGGACTAGCGGGAGGGAATGAGCAGTTCTTC.

In its sample, this clonotype was seen many times. The chain is built from TRBV18 and TRBJ2-1; 14 positions match TRBD2. Losses at the gene ends were 3 bases for V and 9 bases for J; bases not matched to a gene: 7. The CDR3 consists of 16 residues. Germline V CDR1 and CDR2: KGHSH, LQKENI. CDR3 region: CASSPPGTSGSGEQFF. CDR3 nucleotide sequence: TGTGCCAGCTCACCCCCCGGGACTAGCGGGAGCGGTGAGCAGTTCTTC.

This clonotype has a single count. For the CDR3, the DNA is TGTGCCAGCAGTGAGGGGACAGAGACCCAGTACTTC. Amino acids: CASSEGTETQYF. V and J are TRBV2 and TRBJ2-5, with D possibly called TRBD1 or TRBD2 (5 bases each). The CDR3 totals 12 residues. V lost 3 bases to trimming and J lost 4 bases, with 6 bases between them. CDR1 is SNHLY and CDR2 is FYNNEI in the germline V gene.

J is TRBJ2-5 and V is TRBV10-3; D perhaps matches TRBD1 (5 bases). This CDR3 comprises 15 residues. The V end lost 10 bases, the J end lost 4 bases, and 22 bases lay between the germline ends. Germline V lookup: CDR1 ENHRY, CDR2 SYGVKD. The CDR3 coding sequence is TGTGCCACCGGCCCCGTCAGGGATGAAAGAGAGACCCAGTACTTC. It is translated as CATGPVRDERETQYF.

This clonotype occurred many times. V and J are TRBV27 and TRBJ2-2; 9 bases are shared with TRBD1. With V trimmed by 0 bases and J by 3 bases, 2 bases remained unmatched. This CDR3 spans 16 amino acids. Germline V gives CDR1 MNHEY, CDR2 SMNVEV (reference sequence). The CDR3: CASSLSTGGDTGELFF. The CDR3 coding sequence is TGTGCCAGCAGTTTATCGACAGGGGGGGACACCGGGGAGCTGTTTTTT.

This clonotype was seen at least ten times. The V call is TRBV12-3 or TRBV12-4, the J call TRBJ2-2; D ambiguous. The CDR3 runs to 15 residues. Trimming took 5 bases from V and 0 from J, leaving 10 bases between them. Written as DNA, the CDR3 is TGTGCCAGCAGTCCCGTGGGGTCGAACACCGGGGAGCTGTTTTTT. Encoded protein: CASSPVGSNTGELFF.

This clonotype was counted ten times or more. The chain couples TRBV27 to TRBJ2-7, with 10 bases fitting TRBD1. The CDR3 is 14 residues long. Trimming cost V 8 bases and J 0 bases; bases outside gene matches: 4. Germline-derived CDR1 and CDR2 are MNHEY and SMNVEV (reference sequence). CDR3 sequence reads: CASWGQGSSYEQYF. The CDR3 DNA reads as TGTGCCAGCTGGGGACAGGGGAGCTCCTACGAGCAGTACTTC.

This clonotype showed up many times. The chain uses TRBV27 and TRBJ1-1; a possible D gene is TRBD1 (5 bases). V dropped 3 bases and J dropped 7 bases, with 12 bases sitting between them. CDR1 and CDR2 (germline): MNHEY, SMNVEV (reference sequence). The length of the CDR3 is 13 residues. The CDR3 here is CASSLAGDDEAFF. The CDR3, as DNA: TGTGCCAGCAGTTTGGCCGGGGACGATGAAGCTTTCTTT.

This clonotype appeared once. The rearrangement uses TRBV20-1 and TRBJ2-4; 9 positions agree with TRBD2. The CDR3 sequence is 15 residues long. The V and J ends lost 5 bases and 2 bases, in that order; junction bases with no gene match: 7. The germline gives CDR1 DFQATT, CDR2 SNEGSKA (reference sequence). The CDR3 loop is CSAFFLAGTKNIQYF. The CDR3 DNA follows: TGCAGTGCTTTCTTCCTAGCGGGAACCAAAAACATTCAGTACTTC.